The entry below describes one T cell receptor (beta chain). What antigen it recognizes has not been identified. There are no base qualities to consult, and no much larger clone falls within one base. The library relied on RT-PCR. The sequencer was an Illumina HiSeq 2500. TCRdb cleaned the public reads at Q25 with fastp, built clones with MiXCR and kept in-frame beta chains. Rows matching on CDR3 protein sequence are summarized as one entry with the most common DNA and genes. The sample data list under 950,000 distinct CDR3 sequences, and around 20% of these were observed just once. Jointly, the top ten make up about 9.4% of the sample. The cysteine opens and the phenylalanine closes a CDR3 of 15 amino acids. Solely the CDR3 DNA is kept, with 45 bases framed from the first base. CDR1 and CDR2 are drawn from the germline V gene: SGHTA, FQGNSA. Relative to germline, V is missing 4 bases and J is missing 0 bases, with 1 base of the junction outside any gene match.

The data were taken from a study of response to subunit inactivated influenza vaccine listed by TCRdb under 2018. At the level of the whole study: To follow how T cells responded to a trivalent subunit inactivated influenza vaccine, the researchers relied on deep quantitative profiling of the T cell receptor repertoire. The research as a whole found: The authors suggested that each seasonal influenza vaccination may recruit only a limited number of new T cells.

The rearranged segments are TRBV7-2 and TRBJ2-2, with 8 bases matching TRBD2. The sequencing used PBMCs from blood, collected more than 4 days after vaccination. This TCR was recovered from a man in his forties or fifties who received an inactivated influenza vaccine. Donor details come from another sample of the same person, matched by shared clones. The nucleotide sequence is TGTGCCAGCAGCTATAGCGGGGCGAACACCGGGGAGCTGTTTTTT. Its product reads: CASSYSGANTGELFF. With all but the CDR3 taken from the reference TRBV7-2 and TRBJ2-2 genes, the full variable domain is: GAGVSQSPSNKVTEKGKDVELRCDPISGHTALYWYRQSLGQGLEFLIYFQGNSAPDKSGLPSDRFSAERTGGSVSTLTIQRTQQEDSAVYLCASSYSGANTGELFFGEGSRLTVL.